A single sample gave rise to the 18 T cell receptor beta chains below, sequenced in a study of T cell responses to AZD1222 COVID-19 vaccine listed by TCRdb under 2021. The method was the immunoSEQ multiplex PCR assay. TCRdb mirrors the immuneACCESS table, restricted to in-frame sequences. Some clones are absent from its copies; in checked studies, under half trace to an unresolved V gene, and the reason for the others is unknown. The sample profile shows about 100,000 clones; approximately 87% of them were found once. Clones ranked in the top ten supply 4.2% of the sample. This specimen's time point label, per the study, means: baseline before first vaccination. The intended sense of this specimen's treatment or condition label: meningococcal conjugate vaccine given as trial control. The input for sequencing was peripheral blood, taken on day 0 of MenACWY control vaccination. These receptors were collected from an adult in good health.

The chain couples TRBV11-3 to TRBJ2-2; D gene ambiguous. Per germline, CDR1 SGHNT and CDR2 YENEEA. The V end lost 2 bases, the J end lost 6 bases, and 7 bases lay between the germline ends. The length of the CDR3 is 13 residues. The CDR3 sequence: CASSLSRSGELFF. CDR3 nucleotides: TGTGCCAGCAGCTTAAGTCGGTCCGGGGAGCTGTTTTTT.

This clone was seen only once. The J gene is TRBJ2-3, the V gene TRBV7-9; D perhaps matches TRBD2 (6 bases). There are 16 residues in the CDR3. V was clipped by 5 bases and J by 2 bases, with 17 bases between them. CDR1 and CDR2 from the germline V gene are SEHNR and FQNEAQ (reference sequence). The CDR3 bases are TGTGCCAGCAGCCCTGGAGGAGGGGTCTCCACAGATACGCAGTATTTT. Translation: CASSPGGGVSTDTQYF. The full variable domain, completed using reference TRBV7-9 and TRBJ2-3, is DTGVSQNPRHKITKRGQNVTFRCDPISEHNRLYWYRQTLGQGPEFLTYFQNEAQLEKSRLLSDRFSAERPKGSFSTLEIQRTEQGDSAMYLCASSPGGGVSTDTQYFGPGTRLTVL.

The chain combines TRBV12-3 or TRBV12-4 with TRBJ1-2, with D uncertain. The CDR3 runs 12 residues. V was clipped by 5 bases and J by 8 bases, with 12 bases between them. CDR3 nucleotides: TGTGCCAGCAGTCAGAACACTGTAGGCTACACCTTC. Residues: CASSQNTVGYTF.

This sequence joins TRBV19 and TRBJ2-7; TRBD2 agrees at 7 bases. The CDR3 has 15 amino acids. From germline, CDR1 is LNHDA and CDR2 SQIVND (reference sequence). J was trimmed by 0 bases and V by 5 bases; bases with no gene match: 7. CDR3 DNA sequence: TGTGCCAGTAGTCCTCTAGCGGAGGTCTCCTACGAGCAGTACTTC. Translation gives CASSPLAEVSYEQYF.

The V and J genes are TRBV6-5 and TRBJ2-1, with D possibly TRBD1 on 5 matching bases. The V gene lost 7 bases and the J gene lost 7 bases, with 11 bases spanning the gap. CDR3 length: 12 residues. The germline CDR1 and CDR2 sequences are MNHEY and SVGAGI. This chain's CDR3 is CASTRAGNEQFF. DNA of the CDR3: TGTGCCAGCACCAGGGCTGGGAATGAGCAGTTCTTC.

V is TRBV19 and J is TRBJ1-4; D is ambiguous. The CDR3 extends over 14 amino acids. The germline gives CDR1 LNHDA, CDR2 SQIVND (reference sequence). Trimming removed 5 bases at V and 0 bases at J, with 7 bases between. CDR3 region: CASSRGATNEKLFF. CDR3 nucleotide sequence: TGTGCCAGTAGTCGGGGAGCAACTAATGAAAAACTGTTTTTT.

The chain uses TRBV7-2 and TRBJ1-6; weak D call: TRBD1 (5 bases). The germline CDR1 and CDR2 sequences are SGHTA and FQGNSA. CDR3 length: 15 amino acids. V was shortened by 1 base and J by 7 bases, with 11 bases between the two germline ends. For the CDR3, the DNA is TGTGCCAGCAGCTTAGTGGGGCGCGGAAATTCACCCCTCCACTTT. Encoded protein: CASSLVGRGNSPLHF.

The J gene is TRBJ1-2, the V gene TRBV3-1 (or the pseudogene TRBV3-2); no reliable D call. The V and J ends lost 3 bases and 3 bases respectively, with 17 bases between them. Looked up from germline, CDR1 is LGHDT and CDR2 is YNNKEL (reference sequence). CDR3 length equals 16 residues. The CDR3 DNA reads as TGTGCCAGCAGCCAGACGGACCACCAATCTCACTATGGCTACACCTTC. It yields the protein CASSQTDHQSHYGYTF.

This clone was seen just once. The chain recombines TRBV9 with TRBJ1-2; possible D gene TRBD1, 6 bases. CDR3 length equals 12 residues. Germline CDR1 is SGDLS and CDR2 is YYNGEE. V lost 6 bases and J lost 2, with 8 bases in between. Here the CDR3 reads CASNTGNYGYTF. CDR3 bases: TGTGCCAGCAATACAGGGAACTATGGCTACACCTTC.

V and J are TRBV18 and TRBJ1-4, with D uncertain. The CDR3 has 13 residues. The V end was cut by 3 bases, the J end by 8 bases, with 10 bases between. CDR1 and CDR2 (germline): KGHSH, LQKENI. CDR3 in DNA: TGTGCCAGCTCACCGGATCAGTCGGAAAAACTGTTTTTT. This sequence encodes CASSPDQSEKLFF.

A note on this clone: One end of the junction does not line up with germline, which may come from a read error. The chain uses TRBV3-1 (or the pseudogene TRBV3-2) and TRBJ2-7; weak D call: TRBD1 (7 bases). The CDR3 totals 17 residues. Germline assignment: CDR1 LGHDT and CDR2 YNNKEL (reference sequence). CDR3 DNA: TGTGCCAGCAACCAACCAACCCCCGGGGGCAGGGGGGTCGAGCAGTACTTC. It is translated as CASNQPTPGGRGVEQYF.

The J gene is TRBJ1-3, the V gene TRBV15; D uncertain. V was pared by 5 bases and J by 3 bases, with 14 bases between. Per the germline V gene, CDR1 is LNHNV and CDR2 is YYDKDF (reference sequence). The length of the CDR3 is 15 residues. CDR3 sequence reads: CATSLQRGFGNTIYF. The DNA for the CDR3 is TGTGCCACCAGCCTTCAACGGGGTTTTGGAAACACCATATATTTT.

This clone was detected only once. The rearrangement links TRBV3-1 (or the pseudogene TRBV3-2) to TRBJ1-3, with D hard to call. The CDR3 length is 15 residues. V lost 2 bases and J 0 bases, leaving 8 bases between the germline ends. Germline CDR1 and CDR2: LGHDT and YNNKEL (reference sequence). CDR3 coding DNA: TGTGCCAGCAGCCAATTTCTGGGCTCTGGAAACACCATATATTTT. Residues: CASSQFLGSGNTIYF.

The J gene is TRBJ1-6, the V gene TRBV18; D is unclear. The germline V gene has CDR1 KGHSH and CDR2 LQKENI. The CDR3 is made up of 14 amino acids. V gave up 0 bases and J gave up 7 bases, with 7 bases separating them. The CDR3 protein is CASSPPPENSPLHF. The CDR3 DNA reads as TGTGCCAGCTCACCACCGCCAGAGAATTCACCCCTCCACTTT. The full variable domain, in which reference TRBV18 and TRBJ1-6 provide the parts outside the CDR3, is NAGVMQNPRHLVRRRGQEARLRCSPMKGHSHVYWYRQLPEEGLKFMVYLQKENIIDESGMPKERFSAEFPKEGPSILRIQQVVRGDSAAYFCASSPPPENSPLHFGNGTRLTVT.

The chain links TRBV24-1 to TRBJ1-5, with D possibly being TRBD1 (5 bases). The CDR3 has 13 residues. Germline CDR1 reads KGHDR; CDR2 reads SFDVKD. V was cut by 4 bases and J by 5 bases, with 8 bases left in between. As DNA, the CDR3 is TGTGCCACCAGTGACGACAGAGATCAGCCCCAGCATTTT. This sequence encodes CATSDDRDQPQHF.

The DNA for the CDR3 is TGTGCCAGCAGTTACACAGAGTTCGGTCTATTAAATGAGCAGTTCTTC. It translates to CASSYTEFGLLNEQFF. The chain joins TRBV6-5 to TRBJ2-1; D is undetermined. V dropped 2 bases and J dropped 7 bases, with 18 bases sitting between them. Germline assignment: CDR1 MNHEY and CDR2 SVGAGI. There are 16 residues in the CDR3.

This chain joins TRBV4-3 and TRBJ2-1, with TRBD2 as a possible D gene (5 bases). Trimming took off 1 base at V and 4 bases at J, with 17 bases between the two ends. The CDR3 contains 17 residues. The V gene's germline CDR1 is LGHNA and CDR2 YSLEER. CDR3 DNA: TGCGCCAGCAGCCAAGGGGTTTCGGAGCCGGGGTACAATGAGCAGTTCTTC. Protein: CASSQGVSEPGYNEQFF.

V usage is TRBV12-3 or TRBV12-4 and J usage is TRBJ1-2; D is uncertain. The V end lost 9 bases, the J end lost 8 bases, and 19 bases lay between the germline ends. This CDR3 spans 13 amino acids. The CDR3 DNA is TGTGCCAGTAGCTCACGAGGGCTGCGCGGCTACACCTTC. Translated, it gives CASSSRGLRGYTF.